This TCR beta chain was captured by sequencing in a study of patients and donors after allogeneic stem cell transplantation. With V trimmed by 2 bases and J by 4 bases, 3 bases remained unmatched. From germline, CDR1 is MNHEY and CDR2 SVGAGI. This CDR3 spans 15 amino acids. A single record per CDR3 protein comes from TCRdb applying MiXCR to the RT-PCR reads. The top ten clones hold about 2.8% of a sample with tens of thousands of distinct CDR3 sequences, 4.5% to 5% of them seen once. The V call is TRBV6-5, the J call TRBJ2-3; 10 bases line up with TRBD2. Sequenced sample: blood, either unsorted or a sorted T cell fraction (not recorded which). The source of this sequence is a human donor who was either an allogeneic HSCT recipient or a stem cell or donor lymphocyte infusion donor (not recorded which). It is not recorded whose cells these are; they may come from a transplant donor. The CDR3 sequence is CASSYGTSAADTQYF. The CDR3, as DNA: TGTGCCAGCAGTTACGGGACTAGCGCGGCAGATACGCAGTATTTT.